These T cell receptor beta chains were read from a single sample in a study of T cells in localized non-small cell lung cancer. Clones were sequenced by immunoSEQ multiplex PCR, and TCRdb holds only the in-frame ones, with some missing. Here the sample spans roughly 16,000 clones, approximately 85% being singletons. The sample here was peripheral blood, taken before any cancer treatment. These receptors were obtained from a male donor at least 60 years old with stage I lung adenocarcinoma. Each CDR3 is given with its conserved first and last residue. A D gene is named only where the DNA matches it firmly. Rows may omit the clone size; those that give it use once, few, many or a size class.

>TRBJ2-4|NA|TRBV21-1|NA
TGTGCCAGCAGGGCGCGCATGCTACAGCAAAGAAAAAACATTCAGTACTTC
CASRARMLQQRKNIQYF
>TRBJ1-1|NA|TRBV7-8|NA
TGTGCCAGCAGCTCCGCGGCCCAATACAACACTGAAGCTTTCTTT
CASSSAAQYNTEAFF
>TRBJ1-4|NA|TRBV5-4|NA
TGTGCCAGCAGCTTTTTTGGTTCGGGGGAGGGTGAAAAACTGTTTTTT
CASSFFGSGEGEKLFF
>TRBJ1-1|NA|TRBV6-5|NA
TGTGCCAGCAGCCTCCGCGCCCGGACTGAAGCTTTCTTT
CASSLRARTEAFF
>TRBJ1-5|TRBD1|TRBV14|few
TGTGCCAGCAGCCCTGGGACAGGCCTTGGGCATTTT
CASSPGTGLGHF
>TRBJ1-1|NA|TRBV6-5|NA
TGTGCCAGCAGTTTTCAGGGAGTGGGGACTGAAGCTTTCTTT
CASSFQGVGTEAFF
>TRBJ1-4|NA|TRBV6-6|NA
TGTGCCAGCAGTTTAAGAGGGGAAAAACTGTTTTTT
CASSLRGEKLFF
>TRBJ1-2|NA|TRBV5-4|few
TGTGCCAGCAGCCTTTCGCTCGCCTCGACAGGAGGCTACACCTTC
CASSLSLASTGGYTF
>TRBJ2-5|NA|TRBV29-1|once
TGCAGCGTTGCAGGACAGCTTCAAGAGACCCAGTACTTC
CSVAGQLQETQYF
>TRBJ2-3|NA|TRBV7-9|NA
TGTGCCAGCAGCTTCGACACAGATACGCAGTATTTT
CASSFDTDTQYF
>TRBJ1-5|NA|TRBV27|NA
TGTGCCAGCAGTTTCGGCCAGGGTAGAAGTCAGCCCCAGCATTTT
CASSFGQGRSQPQHF
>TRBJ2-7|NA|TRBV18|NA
TGTGCCAGCTCACCATCGACAGGACCCTACGAGCAGTACTTC
CASSPSTGPYEQYF
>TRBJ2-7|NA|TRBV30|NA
TGTGCCTGGAGTGTATCCCACGAGCAGTACTTC
CAWSVSHEQYF
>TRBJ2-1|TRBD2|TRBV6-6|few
TGTGCCAGCAGCCCCTTAGATGAGGGGAGGGATGAGCAGTTCTTC
CASSPLDEGRDEQFF
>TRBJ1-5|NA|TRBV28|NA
TGTGCCAGCAGTCAGCAGGCCCTTCAGCCCCAGCATTTT
CASSQQALQPQHF
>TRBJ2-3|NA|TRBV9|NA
TGTGCCAGCAGCCCCCAGGACTTTCCGGGTGTAGATACGCAGTATTTT
CASSPQDFPGVDTQYF
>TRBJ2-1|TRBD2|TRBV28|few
TGTGCCAGCAGTGGGACTAGGGGTTACAATGAGCAGTTCTTC
CASSGTRGYNEQFF
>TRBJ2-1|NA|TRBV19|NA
TGTGCCAGTAGTATAACAGGGTTTTTAGATGAGCAGTTCTTC
CASSITGFLDEQFF
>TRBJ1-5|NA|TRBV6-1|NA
TGTGCCAGCAGTGATCAAGGTAACAATCAGCCCCAGCATTTT
CASSDQGNNQPQHF